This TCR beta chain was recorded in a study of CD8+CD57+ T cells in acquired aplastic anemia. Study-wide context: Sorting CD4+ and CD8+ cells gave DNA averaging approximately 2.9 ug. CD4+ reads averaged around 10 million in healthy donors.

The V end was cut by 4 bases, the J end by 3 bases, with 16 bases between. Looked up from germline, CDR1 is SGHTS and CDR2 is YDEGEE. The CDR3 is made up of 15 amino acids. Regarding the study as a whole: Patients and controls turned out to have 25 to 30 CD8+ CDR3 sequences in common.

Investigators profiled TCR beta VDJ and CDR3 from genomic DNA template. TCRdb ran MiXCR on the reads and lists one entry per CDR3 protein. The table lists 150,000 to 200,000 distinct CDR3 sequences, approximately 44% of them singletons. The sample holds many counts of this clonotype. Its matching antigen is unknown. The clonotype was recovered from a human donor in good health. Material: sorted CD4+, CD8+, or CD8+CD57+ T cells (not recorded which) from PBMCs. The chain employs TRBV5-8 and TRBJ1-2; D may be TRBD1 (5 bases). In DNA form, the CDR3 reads TGTGCCAGCAGCCCCCGGAGGGGCGGGCACTATGGCTACACCTTC. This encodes CASSPRRGGHYGYTF.